This entry lists 7 T cell receptor beta chains sequenced from one sample in a study of blood T cell repertoires in COVID-19. Profiling relied on immunoSEQ multiplex PCR, and the TCRdb table lists in-frame clones only, not all of them. This table holds some 250,000 clones, 75% to 90% found once. Sequenced: PBMCs or T cells enriched from blood (not recorded which). Source of these receptors: a man aged 40-49 years who had recovered from COVID-19.

The table lists this clone with a count of one. As DNA, the CDR3 is TGCGCCAGCAGCTTGGGGTCAGGGGTTAACTATGGCTACACCTTC. It is translated as CASSLGSGVNYGYTF. The gene calls are TRBV5-1 and TRBJ1-2; a weak D match, TRBD1 (6 bases). Germline V lookup: CDR1 SGHRS, CDR2 YFSETQ. The CDR3 consists of 15 residues. Trimming cost V 0 bases and J 1 base, with 10 bases left between them.

This clone was seen only once. V usage is TRBV5-1 and J usage is TRBJ2-5, with TRBD2 matching over 9 bases. V was pared by 0 bases and J by 5 bases, with 5 bases of the junction left unmatched. Germline V CDR1 and CDR2: SGHRS, YFSETQ. The CDR3 length is 15 residues. The CDR3 bases are TGCGCCAGCAGCTTGGGTCCTAGCGGGAAGGAGACCCAGTACTTC. It yields the protein CASSLGPSGKETQYF.

The chain employs TRBV19 and TRBJ2-7; 11 bases are shared with TRBD1. CDR1 is LNHDA and CDR2 is SQIVND in the germline V gene (reference sequence). This CDR3 contains 15 residues. J was trimmed by 4 bases and V by 4 bases; bases with no gene match: 6. CDR3 DNA sequence: TGTGCCAGTAGTAGTCCCGGGACAGGGGGTTACGAGCAGTACTTC. Protein product: CASSSPGTGGYEQYF.

The rearrangement links TRBV7-3 to TRBJ2-3, with 10 bases lining up with TRBD2. Trimming removed 2 bases from V and 8 bases from J; junction bases left unmatched: 7. The CDR3 has 15 amino acids. CDR1 and CDR2 from the germline V gene are SGHTA and FQGTGA. The CDR3 DNA follows: TGTGCCAGCAGCTTAGGGCTAGCGGGAGCTGGTACGCAGTATTTT. Protein: CASSLGLAGAGTQYF.

The chain carries TRBV7-6 and TRBJ2-3, with 10 bases aligning to TRBD2. The CDR3 sequence is 17 residues long. Per germline, CDR1 SGHVS and CDR2 FNYEAQ. J was trimmed by 2 bases and V by 3 bases; bases with no gene match: 8. This CDR3 reads CASSFPTSGDFTDTQYF. The CDR3 bases are TGTGCCAGCAGCTTTCCAACTAGCGGGGACTTCACAGATACGCAGTATTTT.

The chain recombines TRBV7-2 with TRBJ2-2; 9 positions agree with TRBD2. The V and J ends lost 1 base and 5 bases, in that order; junction bases with no gene match: 11. There are 18 residues in the CDR3. The germline V gene encodes CDR1 SGHTA and CDR2 FQGNSA. The CDR3 nucleotides read TGTGCCAGCAGCTTAGAGTCGGGTCTAGCGGGAATGACCGGGGAGCTGTTTTTT. Amino acids: CASSLESGLAGMTGELFF.

The V gene is TRBV5-1, the J gene TRBJ2-1; a possible D gene is TRBD1 (6 bases). The ends were cut back, 4 bases at V and 7 bases at J, with 12 bases in the middle. Germline-derived CDR1 and CDR2 are SGHRS and YFSETQ. The CDR3 is 13 residues long. CDR3: CASSLTGTNEQFF. The CDR3 DNA sequence: TGCGCCAGCAGCCTAACAGGGACGAATGAGCAGTTCTTC.